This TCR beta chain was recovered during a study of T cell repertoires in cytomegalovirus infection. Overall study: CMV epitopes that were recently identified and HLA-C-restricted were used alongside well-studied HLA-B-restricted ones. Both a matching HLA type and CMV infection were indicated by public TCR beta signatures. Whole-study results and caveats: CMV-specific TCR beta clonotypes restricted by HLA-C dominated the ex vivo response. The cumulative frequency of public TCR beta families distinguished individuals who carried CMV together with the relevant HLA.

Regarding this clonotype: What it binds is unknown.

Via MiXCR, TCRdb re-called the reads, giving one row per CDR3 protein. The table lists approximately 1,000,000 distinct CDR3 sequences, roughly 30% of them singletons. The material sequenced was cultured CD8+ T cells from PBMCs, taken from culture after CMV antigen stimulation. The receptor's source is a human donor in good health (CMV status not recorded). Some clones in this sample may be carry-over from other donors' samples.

CDR3 sequence (DNA): TGTGCCAGCAGCCCTACCCATCGGGACAGTGGCGCTAATGAAAAACTGTTTTTT. Its protein product is CASSPTHRDSGANEKLFF. The chain uses TRBV7-9 and TRBJ1-4; 7 bases line up with TRBD1. CDR1 and CDR2 (germline): SEHNR, FQNEAQ (reference sequence). The CDR3 extends over 18 amino acids. The V gene end was trimmed by 5 bases and the J gene end by 3 bases; junction bases not matched to a gene: 15.